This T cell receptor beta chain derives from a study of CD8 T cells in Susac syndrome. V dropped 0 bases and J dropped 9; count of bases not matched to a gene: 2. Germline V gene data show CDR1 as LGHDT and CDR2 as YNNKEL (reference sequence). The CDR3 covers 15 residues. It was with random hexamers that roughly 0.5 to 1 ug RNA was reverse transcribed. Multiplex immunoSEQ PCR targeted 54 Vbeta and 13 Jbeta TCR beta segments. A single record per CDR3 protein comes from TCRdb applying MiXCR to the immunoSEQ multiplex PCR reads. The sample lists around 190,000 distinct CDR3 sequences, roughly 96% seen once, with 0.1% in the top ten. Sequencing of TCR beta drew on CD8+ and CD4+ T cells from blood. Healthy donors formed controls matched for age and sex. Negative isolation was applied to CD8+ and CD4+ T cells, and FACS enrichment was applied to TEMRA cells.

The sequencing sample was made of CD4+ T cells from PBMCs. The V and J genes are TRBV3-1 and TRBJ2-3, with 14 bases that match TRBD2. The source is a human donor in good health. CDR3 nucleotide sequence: TGTGCCAGCAGCCAAGATTGGACTAGCGGGAGGACGCAGTATTTT. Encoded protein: CASSQDWTSGRTQYF.